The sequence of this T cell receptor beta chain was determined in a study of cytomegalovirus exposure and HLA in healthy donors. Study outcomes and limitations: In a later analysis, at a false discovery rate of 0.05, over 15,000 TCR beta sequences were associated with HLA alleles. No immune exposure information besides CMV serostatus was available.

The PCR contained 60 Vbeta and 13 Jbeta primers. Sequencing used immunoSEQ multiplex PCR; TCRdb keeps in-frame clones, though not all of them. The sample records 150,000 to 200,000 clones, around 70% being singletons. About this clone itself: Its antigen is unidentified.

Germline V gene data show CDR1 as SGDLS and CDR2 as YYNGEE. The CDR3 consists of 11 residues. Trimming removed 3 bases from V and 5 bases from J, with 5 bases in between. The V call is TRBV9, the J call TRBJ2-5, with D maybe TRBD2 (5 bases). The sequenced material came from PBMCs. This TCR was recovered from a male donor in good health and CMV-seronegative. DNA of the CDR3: TGTGCCAGCAGCGGCGGGGAGACCCAGTACTTC. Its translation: CASSGGETQYF.